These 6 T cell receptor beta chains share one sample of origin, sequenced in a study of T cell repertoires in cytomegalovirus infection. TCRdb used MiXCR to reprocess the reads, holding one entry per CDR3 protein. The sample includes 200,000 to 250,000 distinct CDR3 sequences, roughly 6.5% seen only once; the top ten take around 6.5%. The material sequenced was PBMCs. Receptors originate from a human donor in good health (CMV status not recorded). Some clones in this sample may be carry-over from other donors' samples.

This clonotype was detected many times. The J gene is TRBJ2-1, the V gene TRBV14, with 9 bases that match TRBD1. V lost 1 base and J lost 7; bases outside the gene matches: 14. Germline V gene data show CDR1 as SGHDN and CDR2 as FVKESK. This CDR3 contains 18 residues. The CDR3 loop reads CASSQVLLVGDRENEQFF. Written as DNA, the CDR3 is TGTGCCAGCAGCCAAGTTCTACTAGTGGGGGACAGGGAAAATGAGCAGTTCTTC.

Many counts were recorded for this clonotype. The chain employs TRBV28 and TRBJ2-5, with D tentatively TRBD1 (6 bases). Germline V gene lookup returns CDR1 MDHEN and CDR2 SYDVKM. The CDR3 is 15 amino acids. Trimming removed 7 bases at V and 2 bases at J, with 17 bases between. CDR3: CASTPLRDNQETQYF. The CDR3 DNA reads TGTGCCAGCACCCCCCTCCGGGACAATCAAGAGACCCAGTACTTC.

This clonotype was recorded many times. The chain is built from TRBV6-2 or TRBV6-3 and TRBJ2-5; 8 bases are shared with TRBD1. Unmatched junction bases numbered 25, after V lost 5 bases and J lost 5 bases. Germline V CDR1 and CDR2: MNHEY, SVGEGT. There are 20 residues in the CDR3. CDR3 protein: CASSPSRTGMALVIPETQYF. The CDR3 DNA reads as TGTGCCAGCAGTCCAAGCAGGACAGGGATGGCGTTGGTGATACCGGAGACCCAGTACTTC.

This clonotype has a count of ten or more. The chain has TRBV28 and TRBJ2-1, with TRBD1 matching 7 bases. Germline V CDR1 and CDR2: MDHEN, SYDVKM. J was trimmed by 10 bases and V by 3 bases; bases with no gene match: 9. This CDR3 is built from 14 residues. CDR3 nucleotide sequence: TGTGCCAGCAGTTTCCCGGACAGGTTCAGCGAGCAGTTCTTC. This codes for CASSFPDRFSEQFF.

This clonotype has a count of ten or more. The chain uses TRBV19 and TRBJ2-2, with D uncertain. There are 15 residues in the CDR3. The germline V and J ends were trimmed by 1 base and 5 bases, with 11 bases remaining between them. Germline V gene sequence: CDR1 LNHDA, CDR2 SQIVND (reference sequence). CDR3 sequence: CASSIGEVDTGELFF. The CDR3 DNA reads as TGTGCCAGTAGTATAGGAGAGGTCGATACCGGGGAGCTGTTTTTT.

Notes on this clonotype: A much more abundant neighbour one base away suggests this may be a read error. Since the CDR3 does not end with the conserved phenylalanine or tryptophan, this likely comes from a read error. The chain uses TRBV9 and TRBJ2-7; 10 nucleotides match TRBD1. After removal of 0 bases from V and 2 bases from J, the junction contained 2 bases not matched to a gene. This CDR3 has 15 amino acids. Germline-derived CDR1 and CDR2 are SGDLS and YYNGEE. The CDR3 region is CASSVGGQGAYEQYS. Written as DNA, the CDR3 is TGTGCCAGCAGCGTAGGCGGACAGGGGGCCTACGAGCAGTACTCC.